This record concerns one T cell receptor (beta chain) sequence. The antigen remains unidentified. The protocol was immunoSEQ multiplex PCR, while the TCRdb copy is restricted to in-frame clones and leaves out a portion. The table records around 210,000 clones, around 94% of them present only once. The data originate from a study of T cell responses to AZD1222 COVID-19 vaccine. Study-level findings and limits: None of the repertoires were sampled until the peak T cell response had passed. Spike-specific TCR breadth rose after two AZD1222 doses, and depth rose as well. Of the AZD1222 recipients, only 5 or 6 were seropositive at baseline. Females made up more of the donors, who were largely white British, and clonal diversity may have come out too low.

Trimming stripped 5 bases from V and 7 bases from J, with 11 bases between. This CDR3 has 13 amino acids. CDR1 SEHNR and CDR2 FQNEAQ come from the germline V gene (reference sequence). The sequences come from peripheral blood, collected 28 days after the second dose of the MenACWY control vaccine. The receptor was derived from an adult who received the MenACWY meningococcal vaccine as a control. The chain joins TRBV7-9 to TRBJ2-2; the D gene is possibly TRBD2 (5 bases). The CDR3 DNA sequence: TGTGCCAGCAGCCCCCTCAGCGGCGGGGAGCTGTTTTTT. It codes for CASSPLSGGELFF. Complete variable domain (other parts from reference TRBV7-9 and TRBJ2-2): DTGVSQNPRHKITKRGQNVTFRCDPISEHNRLYWYRQTLGQGPEFLTYFQNEAQLEKSRLLSDRFSAERPKGSFSTLEIQRTEQGDSAMYLCASSPLSGGELFFGEGSRLTVL.